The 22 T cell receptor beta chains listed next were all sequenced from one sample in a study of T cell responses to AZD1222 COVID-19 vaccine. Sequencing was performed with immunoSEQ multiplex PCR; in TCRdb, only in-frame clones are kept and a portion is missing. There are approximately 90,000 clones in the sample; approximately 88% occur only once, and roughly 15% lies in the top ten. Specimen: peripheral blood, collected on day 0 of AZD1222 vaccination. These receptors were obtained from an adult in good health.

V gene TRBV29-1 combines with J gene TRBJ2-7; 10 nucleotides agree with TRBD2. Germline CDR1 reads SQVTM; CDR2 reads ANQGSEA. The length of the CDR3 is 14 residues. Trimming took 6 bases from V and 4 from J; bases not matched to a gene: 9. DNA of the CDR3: TGCAGCGTCGTGGGACTAGCGAGAGCATACGAGCAGTACTTC. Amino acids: CSVVGLARAYEQYF.

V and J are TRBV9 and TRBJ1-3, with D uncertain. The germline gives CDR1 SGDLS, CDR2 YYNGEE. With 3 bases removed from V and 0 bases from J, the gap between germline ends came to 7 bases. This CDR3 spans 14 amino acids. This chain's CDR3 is CASSARGSGNTIYF. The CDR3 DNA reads TGTGCCAGCAGCGCCCGAGGCTCTGGAAACACCATATATTTT.

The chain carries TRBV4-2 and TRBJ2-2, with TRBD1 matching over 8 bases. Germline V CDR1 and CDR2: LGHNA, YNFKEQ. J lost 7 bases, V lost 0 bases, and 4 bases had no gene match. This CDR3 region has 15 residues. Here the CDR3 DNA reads TGTGCCAGCAGCCAAGATGTCACAGGGGGCGGGGAGCTGTTTTTT. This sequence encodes CASSQDVTGGGELFF.

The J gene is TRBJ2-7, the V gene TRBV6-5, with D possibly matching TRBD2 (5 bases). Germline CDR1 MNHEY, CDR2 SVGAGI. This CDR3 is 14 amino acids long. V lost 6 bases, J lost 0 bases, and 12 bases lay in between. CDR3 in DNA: TGTGCCAGCAGCCCCCGGGGTCTCTCCTACGAGCAGTACTTC. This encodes CASSPRGLSYEQYF.

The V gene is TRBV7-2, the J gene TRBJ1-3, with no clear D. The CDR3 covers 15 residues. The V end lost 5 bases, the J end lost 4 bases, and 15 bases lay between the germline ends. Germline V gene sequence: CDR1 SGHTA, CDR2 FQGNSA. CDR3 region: CASSRFFGGGNTIYF. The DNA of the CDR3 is TGTGCCAGCAGCCGTTTCTTCGGAGGGGGAAACACCATATATTTT.

In nucleotides, the CDR3 is TGTGCCAGCAGCAAGGGGGGCTCCTATGGCTACACCTTC. It translates to CASSKGGSYGYTF. The chain recombines TRBV21-1 with TRBJ1-2. TRBV21-1 is a listed pseudogene. The length of the CDR3 is 13 residues.

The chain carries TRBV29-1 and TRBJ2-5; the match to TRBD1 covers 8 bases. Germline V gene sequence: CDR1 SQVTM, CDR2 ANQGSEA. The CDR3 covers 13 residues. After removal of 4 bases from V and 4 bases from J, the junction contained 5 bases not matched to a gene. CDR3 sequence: CSVAPGGGETQYF. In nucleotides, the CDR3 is TGCAGCGTTGCTCCAGGGGGCGGAGAGACCCAGTACTTC.

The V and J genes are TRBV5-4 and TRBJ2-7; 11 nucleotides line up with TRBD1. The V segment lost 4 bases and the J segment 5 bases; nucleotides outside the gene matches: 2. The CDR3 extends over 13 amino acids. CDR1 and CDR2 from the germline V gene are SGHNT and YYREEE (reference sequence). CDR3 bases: TGTGCCAGCAGCGGGGGACAGGGGGACGAGCAGTACTTC. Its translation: CASSGGQGDEQYF.

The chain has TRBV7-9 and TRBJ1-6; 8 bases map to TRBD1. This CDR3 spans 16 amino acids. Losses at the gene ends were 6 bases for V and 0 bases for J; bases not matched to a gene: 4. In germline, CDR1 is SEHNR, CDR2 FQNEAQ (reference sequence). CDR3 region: CASRRQGNSYNSPLHF. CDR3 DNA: TGTGCCAGCAGGAGACAGGGGAACTCCTATAATTCACCCCTCCACTTT. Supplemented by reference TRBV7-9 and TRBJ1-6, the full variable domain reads DTGVSQNPRHKITKRGQNVTFRCDPISEHNRLYWYRQTLGQGPEFLTYFQNEAQLEKSRLLSDRFSAERPKGSFSTLEIQRTEQGDSAMYLCASRRQGNSYNSPLHFGNGTRLTVT.

CDR3 sequence (DNA): TGTGCCAGCAGCTTAGCCAATCAGCCCCAGCATTTT. It specifies CASSLANQPQHF. V and J are TRBV7-9 and TRBJ1-5; D gene ambiguous. The germline V gene has CDR1 SEHNR and CDR2 FQNEAQ (reference sequence). The CDR3 spans 12 residues. V lost 0 bases and J lost 3, with 0 bases in between.

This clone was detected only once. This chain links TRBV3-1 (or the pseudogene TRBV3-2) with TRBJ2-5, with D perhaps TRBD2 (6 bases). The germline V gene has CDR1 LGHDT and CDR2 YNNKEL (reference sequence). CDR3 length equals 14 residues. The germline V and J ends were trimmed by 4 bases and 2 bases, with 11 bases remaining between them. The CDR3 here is CASSLLGGQETQYF. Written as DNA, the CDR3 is TGTGCCAGCAGCCTCCTCGGGGGTCAAGAGACCCAGTACTTC.

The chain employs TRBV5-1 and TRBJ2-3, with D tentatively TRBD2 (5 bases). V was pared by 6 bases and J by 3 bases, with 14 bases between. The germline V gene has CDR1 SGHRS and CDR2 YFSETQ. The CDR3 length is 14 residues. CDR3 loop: CASKVAGITDTQYF. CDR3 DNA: TGCGCCAGCAAGGTAGCCGGGATTACAGATACGCAGTATTTT.

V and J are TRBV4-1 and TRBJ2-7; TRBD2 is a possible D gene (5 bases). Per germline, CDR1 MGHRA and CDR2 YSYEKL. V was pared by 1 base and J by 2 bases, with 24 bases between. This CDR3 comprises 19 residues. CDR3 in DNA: TGCGCCAGCAGCCAAGGTACTAGGGAAGGCCACCTGCGGGCCTACGAGCAGTACTTC. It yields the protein CASSQGTREGHLRAYEQYF.

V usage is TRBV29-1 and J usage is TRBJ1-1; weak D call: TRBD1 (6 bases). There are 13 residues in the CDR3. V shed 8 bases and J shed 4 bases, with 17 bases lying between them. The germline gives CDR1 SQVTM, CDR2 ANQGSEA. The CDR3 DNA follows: TGCAGCAACTCACAGGGAGACGGCACTGAAGCTTTCTTT. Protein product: CSNSQGDGTEAFF.

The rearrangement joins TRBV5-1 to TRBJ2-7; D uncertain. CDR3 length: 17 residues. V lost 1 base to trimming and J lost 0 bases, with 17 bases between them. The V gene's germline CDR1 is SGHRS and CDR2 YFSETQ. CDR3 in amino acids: CASSLWARTKSSYEQYF. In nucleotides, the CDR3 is TGCGCCAGCAGCTTGTGGGCCCGGACGAAGAGCTCCTACGAGCAGTACTTC.

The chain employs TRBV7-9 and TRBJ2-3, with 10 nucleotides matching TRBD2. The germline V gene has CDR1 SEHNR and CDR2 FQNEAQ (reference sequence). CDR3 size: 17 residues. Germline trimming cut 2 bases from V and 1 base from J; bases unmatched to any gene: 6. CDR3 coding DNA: TGTGCCAGCAGCTTAAAGATGCTAGCGGGAGGCACAGATACGCAGTATTTT. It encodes CASSLKMLAGGTDTQYF.

CDR3 sequence (DNA): TGTGCCAGCAGTTACTCAGGGGCTTCTAGTGAAGCTTTCTTT. It translates to CASSYSGASSEAFF. The chain uses TRBV6-6 and TRBJ1-1, with a tentative D call TRBD1 (5 bases). Trimming removed 0 bases from V and 7 bases from J, with 12 bases in between. The germline V gene encodes CDR1 MNHNY and CDR2 SVGAGI (reference sequence). The CDR3 has 14 residues.

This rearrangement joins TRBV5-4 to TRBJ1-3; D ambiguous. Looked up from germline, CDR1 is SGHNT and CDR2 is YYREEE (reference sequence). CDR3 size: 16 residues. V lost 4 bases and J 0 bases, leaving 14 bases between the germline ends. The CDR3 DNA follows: TGTGCCAGCAGCCTGGGTGTAGCGAGCTCTGGAAACACCATATATTTT. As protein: CASSLGVASSGNTIYF. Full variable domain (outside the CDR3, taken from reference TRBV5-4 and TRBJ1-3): ETGVTQSPTHLIKTRGQQVTLRCSSQSGHNTVSWYQQALGQGPQFIFQYYREEENGRGNFPPRFSGLQFPNYSSELNVNALELDDSALYLCASSLGVASSGNTIYFGEGSWLTVV.

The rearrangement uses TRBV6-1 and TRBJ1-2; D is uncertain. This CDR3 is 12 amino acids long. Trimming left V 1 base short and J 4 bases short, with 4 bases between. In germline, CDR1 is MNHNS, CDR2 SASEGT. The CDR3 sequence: CASSEGSYGYTF. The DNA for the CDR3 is TGTGCCAGCAGTGAAGGATCCTATGGCTACACCTTC.

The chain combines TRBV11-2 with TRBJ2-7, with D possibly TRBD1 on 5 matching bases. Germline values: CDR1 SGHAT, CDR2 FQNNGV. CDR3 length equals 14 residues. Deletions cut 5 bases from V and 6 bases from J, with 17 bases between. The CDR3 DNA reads TGTGCCAGCAGCCAAAATATAGGGGTAAGCGAGCAGTACTTC. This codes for CASSQNIGVSEQYF. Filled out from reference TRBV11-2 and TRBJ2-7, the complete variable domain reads EAGVAQSPRYKIIEKRQSVAFWCNPISGHATLYWYQQILGQGPKLLIQFQNNGVVDDSQLPKDRFSAERLKGVDSTLKIQPAKLEDSAVYLCASSQNIGVSEQYFGPGTRLTVT.

CDR3 in DNA: TGCGCCAGCAGCCTAAGACAGGCTAACACTGAAGCTTTCTTT. Translation: CASSLRQANTEAFF. The rearrangement joins TRBV5-1 to TRBJ1-1, with a tentative D call TRBD1 (6 bases). Trimming took off 4 bases at V and 2 bases at J, with 12 bases between the two ends. The germline V gene encodes CDR1 SGHRS and CDR2 YFSETQ. The CDR3 is 14 residues long.

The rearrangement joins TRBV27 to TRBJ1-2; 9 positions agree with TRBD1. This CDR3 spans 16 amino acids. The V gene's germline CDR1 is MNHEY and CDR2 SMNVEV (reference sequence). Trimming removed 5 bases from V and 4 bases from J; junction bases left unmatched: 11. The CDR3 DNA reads TGTGCCAGCAGTCGCAACTGGGACAGGGACGGCTATGGCTACACCTTC. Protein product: CASSRNWDRDGYGYTF.